This is a list of T cell receptor beta chains from one sample in a study of cytomegalovirus exposure and HLA in healthy donors. Some clones are missing from TCRdb's copy, which holds only in-frame ones; the method was immunoSEQ multiplex PCR. This sample has about 130,000 clones, with approximately 85% found just once. The sample consisted of PBMCs. These receptors were taken from a woman under 40 in good health and CMV-seropositive. Both conserved end residues are part of each CDR3. D genes are given only for firm matches. Where a row states a size, it is once, few, many or the class of an expanded clone; other rows omit it.

D gene,clone size,V gene,J gene,CDR3 protein,CDR3 DNA
TRBD1,.,TRBV13,TRBJ1-2,CASSSPPGGYGYTF,TGTGCCAGCAGCTCCCCTCCAGGGGGCTATGGCTACACCTTC
.,few,TRBV6-5,TRBJ1-1,CASSYTGGPTEAFF,TGTGCCAGCAGTTACACGGGAGGCCCCACTGAAGCTTTCTTT
.,.,TRBV6-1,TRBJ1-1,CASSWDEGGTEAFF,TGTGCCAGCAGTTGGGATGAGGGAGGAACTGAAGCTTTCTTT
.,.,TRBV5-6,TRBJ2-3,CASSPLGSTDTQYF,TGTGCCAGCAGCCCCCTGGGCAGCACAGATACGCAGTATTTT
.,.,TRBV18,TRBJ2-3,CASSPPALTDTQYF,TGTGCCAGCTCACCACCAGCTCTCACAGATACGCAGTATTTT
TRBD2,few,TRBV5-1,TRBJ2-5,CASSWTSGGVGETQYF,TGCGCCAGCAGCTGGACTAGCGGGGGGGTGGGAGAGACCCAGTACTTC
TRBD1,.,TRBV5-4,TRBJ1-1,CASSRNIGQVNTEAFF,TGTGCCAGCAGCCGCAACATCGGACAGGTAAACACTGAAGCTTTCTTT
TRBD1,.,TRBV27,TRBJ2-7,CASSLSAGTGFYEQYF,TGTGCCAGCAGTTTATCCGCCGGGACAGGGTTCTACGAGCAGTACTTC
TRBD1,.,TRBV30,TRBJ1-1,CAWLTTGGSGTEAFF,TGTGCCTGGCTGACGACAGGGGGTAGCGGCACTGAAGCTTTCTTT
.,.,TRBV5-1,TRBJ2-7,CASSLEVGVNYEQYF,TGCGCCAGCAGCTTGGAGGTAGGGGTAAACTACGAGCAGTACTTC
.,.,TRBV5-1,TRBJ2-2,CASSLERAGELFF,TGCGCCAGCAGCTTGGAGAGAGCCGGGGAGCTGTTTTTT
TRBD2,.,TRBV10-1,TRBJ2-3,CASSDLAGSRTDAQYF,TGCGCCAGCAGCGACTTAGCGGGGTCCCGCACAGATGCGCAGTATTTT
.,.,TRBV28,TRBJ2-6,CASSGAGANVLTF,TGTGCCAGCTCCGGGGCTGGGGCCAACGTCCTGACTTTC
TRBD2,.,TRBV29-1,TRBJ2-5,CSVSGTSGLQETQYF,TGCAGCGTTTCCGGGACTAGCGGGCTTCAAGAGACCCAGTACTTC
.,.,TRBV11-2,TRBJ1-2,CASSLMGAIGYTF,TGTGCCAGCAGCTTAATGGGGGCTATAGGCTACACCTTC
.,once,TRBV30,TRBJ1-2,CAWRDKKGGYTF,TGTGCCTGGAGGGACAAAAAAGGGGGCTACACCTTC
.,.,TRBV27,TRBJ2-2,CASSLVGGELFF,TGTGCCAGCAGTTTAGTCGGCGGGGAGCTGTTTTTT
TRBD2,.,TRBV28,TRBJ2-7,CASSLSGTTNRPYEQYF,TGTGCCAGCAGTTTATCGGGGACTACAAATCGACCCTACGAGCAGTACTTC
.,.,TRBV6-1,TRBJ1-1,CASHRAMNTEAFF,TGTGCCAGCCACAGGGCCATGAACACTGAAGCTTTCTTT
.,few,TRBV5-8,TRBJ1-1,CASSPYGYTEAFF,TGTGCCAGCAGCCCCTACGGGTACACTGAAGCTTTCTTT
.,.,TRBV5-3,TRBJ2-7,CARSPSREVEYF,TGTGCCAGAAGCCCCTCCCGTGAGGTGGAGTACTTC
.,.,TRBV2,TRBJ1-1,CASSERGTGLSEAFF,TGTGCCAGCAGCGAAAGAGGTACGGGGTTGTCTGAAGCTTTCTTT
.,.,TRBV11-2,TRBJ2-5,CASSLTWGVSGEETQYF,TGTGCCAGCAGCCTCACCTGGGGGGTATCGGGAGAGGAGACCCAGTACTTC
TRBD1,.,TRBV23-1,TRBJ2-7,CASSQSGTVMYEQYF,TGCGCCAGCAGTCAATCCGGGACAGTTATGTACGAGCAGTACTTC
.,.,TRBV30,TRBJ2-3,CAWSVTGGTDTQYF,TGTGCCTGGAGTGTTACGGGAGGCACAGATACGCAGTATTTT
TRBD2,.,TRBV2,TRBJ2-3,CASSPTPGTSGTDTQYF,TGTGCCAGCAGTCCCACTCCCGGGACTAGCGGGACAGATACGCAGTATTTT
TRBD1,.,TRBV6-5,TRBJ2-1,CASNPGDREQTEQFF,TGTGCCAGCAACCCGGGGGACAGGGAGCAGACTGAGCAGTTCTTC
.,.,TRBV5-6,TRBJ1-3,CASSLGEGGNTIYF,TGTGCCAGCAGCTTGGGAGAGGGCGGAAACACCATATATTTT
.,once,TRBV6-5,TRBJ2-5,CASRTLALQETQYF,TGTGCCAGCAGGACCCTAGCGCTTCAAGAGACCCAGTACTTC
.,.,TRBV27,TRBJ2-3,CASSSTAGSDTQYF,TGTGCCAGCAGTTCGACAGCTGGATCAGATACGCAGTATTTT
TRBD1,.,TRBV30,TRBJ1-5,CAWSDRGGQPQHF,TGTGCCTGGTCGGACAGGGGAGGACAGCCCCAGCATTTT
TRBD2,.,TRBV2,TRBJ2-1,CASSELSGRAILEQFF,TGTGCCAGCAGTGAACTGAGCGGGAGGGCCATCCTTGAGCAGTTCTTC
TRBD1,.,TRBV6-6,TRBJ2-2,CASSSGQGETGELFF,TGTGCCAGCAGTTCTGGACAGGGGGAGACCGGGGAGCTGTTTTTT
.,.,TRBV6-6,TRBJ2-7,CASNRGFSYEQYF,TGTGCCAGCAATCGCGGATTCTCCTACGAGCAGTACTTC
.,.,TRBV6-6,TRBJ2-2,CAISRSGELFF,TGTGCCATCTCGAGGTCCGGGGAGCTGTTTTTT
TRBD1,.,TRBV4-1,TRBJ2-3,CASSQPQGASRDTQYF,TGCGCCAGCAGCCAGCCACAGGGGGCGAGTAGAGATACGCAGTATTTT
TRBD2,few,TRBV18,TRBJ2-3,CASSPPSGRSDTQYF,TGTGCCAGCTCACCACCTAGCGGGAGATCAGATACGCAGTATTTT
.,.,TRBV7-2,TRBJ1-5,CASSLATDQPQHF,TGTGCCAGCAGCTTAGCCACAGATCAGCCCCAGCATTTT
TRBD2,.,TRBV10-3,TRBJ2-2,CATAPAGGPSENTGELFF,TGTGCCACAGCCCCCGCGGGAGGGCCCTCCGAGAACACCGGGGAGCTGTTTTTT
.,.,TRBV4-2,TRBJ1-1,CASSRGRAMNTEAFF,TGTGCCAGCAGCAGGGGGAGGGCAATGAACACTGAAGCTTTCTTT
.,.,TRBV10-3,TRBJ1-2,CAISEGGANYGYTF,TGTGCCATCAGTGAGGGCGGAGCTAACTATGGCTACACCTTC
TRBD1,.,TRBV6-1,TRBJ1-3,CASSGRTGENTIYF,TGTGCCAGCAGTGGCAGGACAGGGGAGAACACCATATATTTT
.,once,TRBV6-6,TRBJ2-7,CASSPRTYEQYF,TGTGCCAGCAGTCCTCGGACATACGAGCAGTACTTC